This record concerns one TCR beta chain sequence. Antigen specificity is unknown. The data were obtained in a study of T cells in tuberculosis. Study as a whole: CD1B tetramers identified T cells specific for mycobacterial lipid GMM. In South Africa, adults with active tuberculosis were compared with IGRA-negative and latently infected IGRA-positive adolescents.

Overall study findings and caveats: Active tuberculosis TCR-alpha repertoires lay closer to GMM-specific TCRs than IGRA-negative controls, suggesting clonal expansion. A GMM-specific repertoire classifier reached about 90% accuracy, AUROC around 0.87.

The repertoire was sequenced with immunoSEQ multiplex PCR; TCRdb's copy has only in-frame clones and lacks some. The table records roughly 41,000 clones, roughly 93% of them present only once. Looked up from germline, CDR1 is SGDLS and CDR2 is YYNGEE. The V end was cut by 2 bases, the J end by 7 bases, with 4 bases between. CDR3 length: 11 residues. This clonotype originated in a donor aged 10-29 years with latent tuberculosis or without tuberculosis infection. Some clones in this sample may be carry-over from other donors' samples. V is TRBV9 and J is TRBJ2-1; D uncertain. The sample was PBMCs. The CDR3 DNA reads TGTGCCAGCAGCGTCAGTAATGAGCAGTTCTTC. It codes for CASSVSNEQFF.